This is a list of T cell receptor beta chains from one sample in a study of cytomegalovirus exposure and HLA in healthy donors. The data were produced by immunoSEQ multiplex PCR, yet TCRdb's version contains in-frame clones alone and is incomplete. The table has 90,000 to 140,000 clones, around 75% seen once. Input material: PBMCs. The receptors derive from a young man in good health and CMV-seropositive. CDR3s include the opening cysteine and the closing phenylalanine or tryptophan. Fields, in order: clone size, V gene, CDR3 protein. Clone size is shown for a subset of rows, as once, few, many or a class of expanded clone.

NA,TRBV5-4,CASSLAAGSYYGYTF
NA,TRBV29-1,CGVERDKNTEAFF
once,TRBV6-1,CASVQGADTQYF
NA,TRBV7-9,CASSTWGRDTNNSPLHF
few,TRBV27,CASSLGLLHTNSPLHF
few,TRBV10-3,CAISPGGSTDTQYF
once,TRBV4-1,CASSQDWTGIKSGYTF
NA,TRBV5-1,CASSLGTSGIQQYF
NA,TRBV4-1,CASRSSGYTQYF
NA,TRBV18,CASSPWQGAVNTIYF
NA,TRBV7-2,CASSFRQGVSYEQYF
NA,TRBV4-2,CASSQDLAGLQQGEKLFF